What follows are 32 T cell receptor beta chains derived from one specimen sequenced in a study of blood T cell repertoires in COVID-19. Sequencing used immunoSEQ multiplex PCR; TCRdb keeps in-frame clones, though not all of them. Found here are roughly 200,000 clones, about 85% of them singletons; the top ten hold around 18%. Material: peripheral blood. The source of these receptors is a woman older than 75 with active or convalescent COVID-19.

This chain uses TRBV7-9 with TRBJ2-2, with a tentative D call TRBD2 (7 bases). V dropped 0 bases and J dropped 4 bases, with 9 bases sitting between them. Germline CDR1 reads SEHNR; CDR2 reads FQNEAQ (reference sequence). The CDR3 is 15 residues long. The CDR3 here is CASSLAAGATGELFF. In DNA form, the CDR3 reads TGTGCCAGCAGCTTAGCTGCGGGGGCCACCGGGGAGCTGTTTTTT.

The V and J genes are TRBV5-6 and TRBJ1-2; no firm D call. This CDR3 has 11 residues. CDR1 and CDR2 (germline): SGHDT, YYEEEE. V was clipped by 7 bases and J by 10 bases, with 14 bases between them. The CDR3 loop is CASRQFYNYTF. As DNA, the CDR3 is TGTGCCAGCCGACAATTTTATAACTACACCTTC.

This clone was detected only a few times. The chain recombines TRBV7-2 with TRBJ2-7, with 9 bases aligning to TRBD2. The CDR3 length is 13 residues. J lost 6 bases, V lost 1 base, and 1 base had no gene match. The V gene's germline CDR1 is SGHTA and CDR2 FQGNSA. Here the CDR3 reads CASSLEREAEQYF. CDR3 in DNA: TGTGCCAGCAGCTTAGAGCGGGAGGCCGAGCAGTACTTC.

Points on this clone: The same CDR3 also results from other DNA sequences found in this sample. The chain carries TRBV5-1 and TRBJ2-3, with TRBD2 identical over 9 bases. The CDR3 runs to 15 residues. After removal of 0 bases from V and 5 bases from J, the junction contained 4 bases not matched to a gene. Germline V gene lookup returns CDR1 SGHRS and CDR2 YFSETQ. The CDR3 bases are TGCGCCAGCAGCTTGGGTAGCGGGGGATTAGATACGCAGTATTTT. The encoded protein is CASSLGSGGLDTQYF.

This chain links TRBV2 with TRBJ2-1, with D tentatively TRBD1 (5 bases). Germline CDR1 is SNHLY and CDR2 is FYNNEI. Trimming cost V 4 bases and J 9 bases, with 19 bases left between them. There are 15 residues in the CDR3. DNA of the CDR3: TGTGCCAGCAGTGTTTGGGGCTCTACAATTGCTGAGCAGTTCTTC. Protein product: CASSVWGSTIAEQFF.

CDR3 residues: CASSPEIGVNEKLFF. CDR3 nucleotide sequence: TGTGCCAGCAGCCCCGAGATAGGAGTTAATGAAAAACTGTTTTTT. The V and J genes are TRBV14 and TRBJ1-4; D not resolved. This CDR3 spans 15 amino acids. The germline CDR1 and CDR2 sequences are SGHDN and FVKESK. Trimming took off 4 bases at V and 4 bases at J, with 13 bases between the two ends.

The J gene is TRBJ2-3, the V gene TRBV27; 8 bases map to TRBD1. Germline values: CDR1 MNHEY, CDR2 SMNVEV (reference sequence). With V trimmed by 1 base and J by 5 bases, 5 bases remained unmatched. This CDR3 has 15 residues. The CDR3 coding sequence is TGTGCCAGCAGTTTATGGCAGGGGGCAAGAGATACGCAGTATTTT. Its translation: CASSLWQGARDTQYF.

This chain links TRBV3-1 (or the pseudogene TRBV3-2) with TRBJ2-7; D might be TRBD2 (7 bases). Germline V gene sequence: CDR1 LGHDT, CDR2 YNNKEL (reference sequence). The CDR3 runs to 17 residues. V lost 4 bases and J 3 bases, leaving 22 bases between the germline ends. CDR3 DNA sequence: TGTGCCAGCAGCCCTCGAGGAGGGGGGGCGCCTGGCTACGAGCAGTACTTC. Translating it yields CASSPRGGGAPGYEQYF.

The chain joins TRBV11-3 to TRBJ2-3; TRBD2 agrees at 10 bases. Germline values: CDR1 SGHNT, CDR2 YENEEA. The CDR3 runs to 16 residues. Trimming cost V 2 bases and J 9 bases; bases outside gene matches: 11. The CDR3 reads CASSLQSSGSVPTQYF. CDR3 DNA: TGTGCCAGCAGCTTACAGTCTAGCGGGAGTGTCCCGACGCAGTATTTT.

The J gene is TRBJ2-7, the V gene TRBV6-5; the D is unclear. The CDR3 contains 11 residues. Germline CDR1 reads MNHEY; CDR2 reads SVGAGI. V was pared by 6 bases and J by 6 bases, with 9 bases between. The CDR3 loop is CASSSRSEQYF. The DNA of the CDR3 is TGTGCCAGCAGCTCCAGAAGCGAGCAGTACTTC.

This sequence joins TRBV6-2 or TRBV6-3 and TRBJ1-5; 7 bases align to TRBD1. The CDR3 runs to 14 residues. Germline CDR1 MNHEY, CDR2 SVGEGT. The V segment lost 5 bases and the J segment 7 bases; nucleotides outside the gene matches: 8. Written as DNA, the CDR3 is TGTGCCAGCAGTACGACAGGGTCCCTCCAGCCCCAGCATTTT. It translates to CASSTTGSLQPQHF.

The V gene is TRBV27, the J gene TRBJ2-3, with D possibly being TRBD1 (6 bases). V was clipped by 2 bases and J by 0 bases, with 12 bases between them. The CDR3 sequence is 16 residues long. CDR1 MNHEY and CDR2 SMNVEV come from the germline V gene (reference sequence). CDR3 DNA sequence: TGTGCCAGCAGTTTAAAGGACAGAACTAGCACAGATACGCAGTATTTT. This sequence encodes CASSLKDRTSTDTQYF.

The DNA for the CDR3 is TGCGCCAGCAGCCTGGACAGGGGGCGAGGAAACACCATATATTTT. Encoded protein: CASSLDRGRGNTIYF. J is TRBJ1-3 and V is TRBV5-1; TRBD1 matches at 11 bases. The CDR3 totals 15 residues. The V segment lost 4 bases and the J segment 4 bases; nucleotides outside the gene matches: 4. Germline V gene lookup returns CDR1 SGHRS and CDR2 YFSETQ.

The V call is TRBV29-1, the J call TRBJ2-3; D ambiguous. There are 14 residues in the CDR3. Germline CDR1 is SQVTM and CDR2 is ANQGSEA. V was shortened by 3 bases and J by 3 bases, with 13 bases between the two germline ends. In DNA, the CDR3 is TGCAGCGTTGAGCTGGGTCAGAGGACAGATACGCAGTATTTT. The encoded protein is CSVELGQRTDTQYF.

This rearrangement joins TRBV5-4 to TRBJ2-7; 9 bases match TRBD2. The V and J ends lost 3 bases and 0 bases, in that order; junction bases with no gene match: 4. The CDR3 totals 15 residues. Germline V gene data show CDR1 as SGHNT and CDR2 as YYREEE (reference sequence). The CDR3 sequence: CASSSLAGSSYEQYF. Written as DNA, the CDR3 is TGTGCCAGCAGCTCCCTAGCGGGGAGCTCCTACGAGCAGTACTTC.

The J gene is TRBJ2-2, the V gene TRBV3-1 (or the pseudogene TRBV3-2); TRBD1 aligns across 11 bases. Germline V gene data show CDR1 as LGHDT and CDR2 as YNNKEL (reference sequence). The CDR3 is made up of 17 amino acids. The trim removed 6 bases at V and 3 bases at J, leaving 9 bases unmatched. CDR3 protein: CASSQLWTGGDTGELFF. For the CDR3, the DNA is TGTGCCAGCAGTCAGCTATGGACAGGGGGCGACACCGGGGAGCTGTTTTTT.

The chain links TRBV7-9 to TRBJ2-2, with TRBD1 matching over 7 bases. This CDR3 spans 12 amino acids. The germline V gene has CDR1 SEHNR and CDR2 FQNEAQ (reference sequence). V was pared by 5 bases and J by 13 bases, with 7 bases of the junction left unmatched. CDR3 amino acids: CASSTSTGRLFF. In DNA, the CDR3 is TGTGCCAGCAGCACTTCGACAGGGCGGCTGTTTTTT.

This clone has only a few counts. The V call is TRBV4-2, the J call TRBJ1-1; D is undetermined. Per the germline V gene, CDR1 is LGHNA and CDR2 is YNFKEQ. Trimming cost V 0 bases and J 0 bases, with 11 bases left between them. This CDR3 is 16 amino acids long. CDR3 sequence reads: CASSQDGRHLNTEAFF. The DNA of the CDR3 is TGTGCCAGCAGCCAAGATGGTAGACACCTGAACACTGAAGCTTTCTTT.

V gene TRBV7-9 combines with J gene TRBJ1-1; 10 nucleotides line up with TRBD1. V lost 5 bases, J lost 0 bases, and 9 bases stayed unmatched. Per germline, CDR1 SEHNR and CDR2 FQNEAQ (reference sequence). The CDR3 has 17 residues. The CDR3 DNA is TGTGCCAGCAGCCATCCGACAGGGGGCGGGTTGAACACTGAAGCTTTCTTT. Translating gives CASSHPTGGGLNTEAFF.

The chain couples TRBV7-9 to TRBJ2-3; TRBD2 matches 8 bases. This CDR3 comprises 15 residues. The germline CDR1 and CDR2 sequences are SEHNR and FQNEAQ (reference sequence). Germline trimming cut 3 bases from V and 2 bases from J; bases unmatched to any gene: 4. The CDR3 spells CASSFWRGDTDTQYF. In DNA, the CDR3 is TGTGCCAGCAGCTTCTGGCGGGGGGACACAGATACGCAGTATTTT.

The chain is built from TRBV5-1 and TRBJ1-2; D remains ambiguous. The CDR3 has 14 amino acids. Germline-derived CDR1 and CDR2 are SGHRS and YFSETQ. The V gene lost 5 bases and the J gene lost 0 bases, with 11 bases spanning the gap. In DNA, the CDR3 is TGCGCCAGCAGTCTATCAGGTTCTAACTATGGCTACACCTTC. It codes for CASSLSGSNYGYTF.

The V gene is TRBV19, the J gene TRBJ2-5, with 8 positions matching TRBD2. There are 16 residues in the CDR3. Germline V gives CDR1 LNHDA, CDR2 SQIVND (reference sequence). After removal of 5 bases from V and 5 bases from J, the junction contained 13 bases not matched to a gene. This chain's CDR3 is CASSPTSGGVGETQYF. The CDR3 DNA follows: TGTGCCAGTAGTCCTACTAGCGGAGGGGTGGGGGAGACCCAGTACTTC.

J is TRBJ2-3 and V is TRBV7-9, with 8 bases that match TRBD2. V lost 5 bases to trimming and J lost 5 bases; unmatched junction nucleotides: 9. Germline assignment: CDR1 SEHNR and CDR2 FQNEAQ (reference sequence). This CDR3 contains 15 residues. DNA for the CDR3: TGTGCCAGCAGCCCCTTAGCGGGGTATAAAGATACGCAGTATTTT. It yields the protein CASSPLAGYKDTQYF.

This chain's CDR3 is CASSLSGTETQYF. The CDR3 DNA reads TGTGCCAGCAGCTTAAGCGGGACAGAGACCCAGTACTTC. The V and J genes are TRBV11-1 and TRBJ2-5; TRBD2 agrees at 7 bases. The germline V gene has CDR1 SGHAT and CDR2 FQDESV (reference sequence). V trimming: 2 bases; J trimming: 4 bases; junction bases outside the gene matches: 1. This CDR3 contains 13 residues.

The chain has TRBV28 and TRBJ2-1; 12 nucleotides align to TRBD2. Germline CDR1 and CDR2: MDHEN and SYDVKM. This CDR3 region has 14 residues. J lost 9 bases, V lost 3 bases, and 3 bases had no gene match. The CDR3 spells CASSFPSGGGEQFF. CDR3 DNA: TGTGCCAGCAGTTTTCCTAGCGGGGGGGGTGAGCAGTTCTTC.

This rearrangement joins TRBV18 to TRBJ2-7, with 12 bases lining up with TRBD1. V lost 3 bases to trimming and J lost 1 base; unmatched junction nucleotides: 4. The CDR3 covers 16 residues. CDR1 KGHSH and CDR2 LQKENI come from the germline V gene. The DNA of the CDR3 is TGTGCCAGCTCACCCCCGGGACAGGGGGCATCCTACGAGCAGTACTTC. This encodes CASSPPGQGASYEQYF.

This chain links TRBV10-3 with TRBJ2-1, with 9 bases that match TRBD1. V shed 4 bases and J 1 base; nucleotides not matched to a gene: 2. CDR1 ENHRY and CDR2 SYGVKD come from the germline V gene. The CDR3 loop spans 15 amino acids. As DNA, the CDR3 is TGTGCCATCAGTGTAGACAGGGGGTCCTACAATGAGCAGTTCTTC. Translation gives CAISVDRGSYNEQFF.

The chain combines TRBV5-1 with TRBJ2-1, with 11 positions matching TRBD2. The CDR3 runs to 15 residues. Germline V gene sequence: CDR1 SGHRS, CDR2 YFSETQ. Trimming cost V 7 bases and J 6 bases; bases outside gene matches: 9. CDR3 bases: TGCGCCAGCGGGCTAGCGGGAGGAGATAGCAATGAGCAGTTCTTC. Translation gives CASGLAGGDSNEQFF.

V usage is TRBV27 and J usage is TRBJ2-7; 7 bases fit TRBD2. Trimming at V came to 6 bases and at J to 6 bases, leaving 8 bases not matched to a gene. Germline-derived CDR1 and CDR2 are MNHEY and SMNVEV (reference sequence). CDR3 length: 13 amino acids. The CDR3 DNA follows: TGTGCCAGCAGCTTTCGGCGGGGGTTCGAGCAGTACTTC. This sequence encodes CASSFRRGFEQYF.

The rearrangement links TRBV5-4 to TRBJ2-5, with 11 bases identical to TRBD2. CDR3 length equals 15 residues. From germline, CDR1 is SGHNT and CDR2 YYREEE (reference sequence). V was pared by 0 bases and J by 6 bases, with 4 bases of the junction left unmatched. In DNA form, the CDR3 reads TGTGCCAGCAGCTTGGCTAGCGGGAGGCCCAAGACCCAGTACTTC. Residues: CASSLASGRPKTQYF.

The chain employs TRBV6-2 or TRBV6-3 and TRBJ2-7; tentatively, D is TRBD2 (6 bases). The germline CDR1 and CDR2 sequences are MNHEY and SVGEGT. V lost 2 bases, J lost 6 bases, and 14 bases lay in between. The CDR3 extends over 14 amino acids. CDR3 DNA sequence: TGTGCCAGCAGTTACGGGGGGACGGCCGCCGAGCAGTACTTC. It specifies CASSYGGTAAEQYF.

V is TRBV11-3 and J is TRBJ2-7; 7 bases align to TRBD2. The germline CDR1 and CDR2 sequences are SGHNT and YENEEA. After removal of 5 bases from V and 5 bases from J, the junction contained 6 bases not matched to a gene. The length of the CDR3 is 13 residues. The CDR3 loop is CASSHRGVDEQYF. Here the CDR3 DNA reads TGTGCCAGCAGCCATCGGGGGGTGGACGAGCAGTACTTC.